A single sample is the source of the 21 T cell receptor beta chains below, sequenced in a study of blood T cell repertoires in COVID-19. Generated by immunoSEQ multiplex PCR, the TCRdb table keeps only in-frame clones and is missing some. The sample records about 270,000 clones, approximately 86% being singletons. The sequenced sample consisted of peripheral blood. These receptors originate from a man in his forties with active or convalescent COVID-19.

The chain combines TRBV5-1 with TRBJ1-5; 10 bases fit TRBD1. The length of the CDR3 is 14 residues. Germline V gene lookup returns CDR1 SGHRS and CDR2 YFSETQ. The V segment lost 7 bases and the J segment 6 bases; nucleotides outside the gene matches: 7. The CDR3 DNA reads as TGCGCCAGCTCGACCGGGACAGGGGTTCAGCCCCAGCATTTT. Residues: CASSTGTGVQPQHF. Full variable domain (rest looked up from reference TRBV5-1 and TRBJ1-5): KAGVTQTPRYLIKTRGQQVTLSCSPISGHRSVSWYQQTPGQGLQFLFEYFSETQRNKGNFPGRFSGRQFSNSRSEMNVSTLELGDSALYLCASSTGTGVQPQHFGDGTRLSIL.

The V and J genes are TRBV5-1 and TRBJ2-3; D possibly corresponds to TRBD1 (6 bases). The V end lost 0 bases, the J end lost 3 bases, and 11 bases lay between the germline ends. Germline V CDR1 and CDR2: SGHRS, YFSETQ. The CDR3 has 15 amino acids. In DNA form, the CDR3 reads TGCGCCAGCAGCTTGGACAGGGAGTGGACAGATACGCAGTATTTT. Translating gives CASSLDREWTDTQYF.

The chain has TRBV9 and TRBJ2-1; possible D gene TRBD2, 5 bases. Looked up from germline, CDR1 is SGDLS and CDR2 is YYNGEE. CDR3 length: 15 amino acids. The V and J ends lost 0 bases and 4 bases respectively, with 11 bases between them. CDR3 loop: CASSVEGDLYNEQFF. CDR3 sequence (DNA): TGTGCCAGCAGCGTAGAGGGAGATCTGTACAATGAGCAGTTCTTC.

The chain couples TRBV19 to TRBJ1-2; 10 bases are shared with TRBD1. CDR1 and CDR2 from the germline V gene are LNHDA and SQIVND (reference sequence). This CDR3 spans 14 amino acids. V shed 7 bases and J 7 bases; nucleotides not matched to a gene: 9. In nucleotides, the CDR3 is TGTGCCAGTATTCAAACCGGGACAGGGGTTGGCTACACCTTC. Its translation is CASIQTGTGVGYTF.

This chain connects TRBV5-1 to TRBJ1-4; D ambiguous. Germline V CDR1 and CDR2: SGHRS, YFSETQ. V was shortened by 2 bases and J by 1 base, with 6 bases between the two germline ends. This CDR3 region has 14 residues. The CDR3 protein is CASSFGETNEKLFF. The CDR3 region has the DNA TGCGCCAGCAGCTTCGGGGAAACTAATGAAAAACTGTTTTTT.

The chain uses TRBV9 and TRBJ2-3; D is perhaps TRBD2 (6 bases). The CDR3 consists of 14 residues. Between the trimmed V and J ends, which lost 5 bases and 8 bases, there was a span of 18 bases. CDR1 SGDLS and CDR2 YYNGEE come from the germline V gene. This CDR3 reads CASRKTDEGGTQYF. The CDR3 DNA reads as TGTGCCAGCAGGAAGACCGATGAGGGAGGTACGCAGTATTTT.

This chain uses TRBV19 with TRBJ1-2, with TRBD1 matching 11 bases. CDR1 LNHDA and CDR2 SQIVND come from the germline V gene (reference sequence). The CDR3 runs 14 residues. V lost 4 bases, J lost 6 bases, and 4 bases stayed unmatched. The DNA for the CDR3 is TGTGCCAGTAGTAACGGACAGGGGGCAGATGGCTACACCTTC. Translating gives CASSNGQGADGYTF.

The chain employs TRBV5-1 and TRBJ2-6; D is perhaps TRBD1 (6 bases). CDR1 is SGHRS, CDR2 YFSETQ, per germline. The CDR3 sequence is 22 residues long. Trimming stripped 0 bases from V and 0 bases from J, with 25 bases between. CDR3 protein: CASSLGDTGGILLYSGANVLTF. In DNA, the CDR3 is TGCGCCAGCAGCTTGGGGGACACCGGTGGGATACTCCTCTACTCTGGGGCCAACGTCCTGACTTTC.

The rearrangement links TRBV2 to TRBJ1-4, with TRBD1 matching 8 bases. J lost 4 bases, V lost 6 bases, and 4 bases had no gene match. Germline V CDR1 and CDR2: SNHLY, FYNNEI. The CDR3 is 14 amino acids. The CDR3 loop reads CASSGTGGNEKLFF. The CDR3 DNA sequence: TGTGCCAGCAGCGGGACAGGAGGTAATGAAAAACTGTTTTTT.

This clone was observed a few times. At one boundary the junction diverges from the germline segment, which might be a read error. The rearrangement links TRBV7-7 to TRBJ2-1, with D perhaps TRBD2 (6 bases). The CDR3 consists of 13 residues. Looked up from germline, CDR1 is SSHAT and CDR2 is FNYEAQ (reference sequence). CDR3: CASSTRPSDEQFF. DNA of the CDR3: TGTGCTAGCAGCACCCGGCCTAGCGATGAGCAGTTCTTC.

The J gene is TRBJ2-5, the V gene TRBV9; the match to TRBD1 covers 9 bases. Trimming took 3 bases from V and 5 from J; bases not matched to a gene: 23. Germline V gives CDR1 SGDLS, CDR2 YYNGEE. The CDR3 sequence is 20 residues long. CDR3 sequence: CASSAPFTPTIGTGPETQYF. The DNA for the CDR3 is TGTGCCAGCAGCGCCCCCTTCACCCCGACAATCGGGACAGGGCCTGAGACCCAGTACTTC.

V is TRBV9 and J is TRBJ1-4; TRBD1 agrees at 7 bases. J gave up 6 bases and V 4 bases, and 3 bases lay outside the gene matches. The CDR3 has 13 amino acids. The germline V gene has CDR1 SGDLS and CDR2 YYNGEE. The chain's CDR3 is CASSRTGDEKLFF. The DNA of the CDR3 is TGTGCCAGCAGCCGCACAGGGGATGAAAAACTGTTTTTT.

The V call is TRBV9, the J call TRBJ1-1; 9 bases agree with TRBD1. This CDR3 is built from 14 residues. CDR1 is SGDLS and CDR2 is YYNGEE in the germline V gene. Trimming took 6 bases from V and 4 from J; bases not matched to a gene: 7. The CDR3 loop is CASKSGTGFTEAFF. The CDR3, as DNA: TGTGCCAGCAAATCCGGGACAGGGTTCACTGAAGCTTTCTTT.

The chain recombines TRBV18 with TRBJ1-5; tentative D call: TRBD1 (5 bases). This CDR3 comprises 15 residues. Trimming pared 3 bases from V and 1 base from J, leaving 10 bases between. The germline CDR1 and CDR2 sequences are KGHSH and LQKENI. This CDR3 is CASSPFGGSNQPQHF. The CDR3 bases are TGTGCCAGCTCACCTTTCGGGGGAAGCAATCAGCCCCAGCATTTT.

The chain joins TRBV6-5 to TRBJ1-2; D is ambiguous. Trimming took off 7 bases at V and 7 bases at J, with 13 bases between the two ends. The CDR3 sequence is 12 residues long. The germline V gene encodes CDR1 MNHEY and CDR2 SVGAGI. The CDR3: CASIHEVVGYTF. CDR3 DNA sequence: TGTGCCAGCATCCACGAGGTTGTTGGCTACACCTTC.

V usage is TRBV21-1 and J usage is TRBJ2-5; TRBD2 reflects the table's D call only, with no check against the DNA. TRBV21-1 constitutes a pseudogene. The CDR3 extends over 18 amino acids. The CDR3 sequence is CASSKMPCEREGQETQYF. CDR3 sequence (DNA): TGTGCCAGCAGCAAGATGCCCTGCGAGCGGGAGGGCCAAGAGACCCAGTACTTC.

The rearrangement uses TRBV6-5 and TRBJ1-1, with 11 bases aligning to TRBD1. V trimming: 4 bases; J trimming: 0 bases; junction bases outside the gene matches: 4. CDR1 and CDR2 from the germline V gene are MNHEY and SVGAGI. There are 16 residues in the CDR3. The CDR3, as DNA: TGTGCCAGCAGTTCCCGGGACAGGGGGATGAACACTGAAGCTTTCTTT. Translating gives CASSSRDRGMNTEAFF.

The chain has TRBV30 and TRBJ1-2, with 7 bases fitting TRBD1. This CDR3 has 13 residues. CDR1 is GTSNPN and CDR2 is SVGIG in the germline V gene (reference sequence). Losses at the gene ends were 0 bases for V and 8 bases for J; bases not matched to a gene: 6. The DNA for the CDR3 is TGTGCCTGGAGTGTACTAAAAGGGGGCGGCTACACCTTC. Translation: CAWSVLKGGGYTF.

The chain joins TRBV7-9 to TRBJ1-1, with D possibly being TRBD1 (6 bases). CDR1 and CDR2 (germline): SEHNR, FQNEAQ (reference sequence). This CDR3 is built from 14 residues. Trimming pared 5 bases from V and 1 base from J, leaving 11 bases between. Written as DNA, the CDR3 is TGTGCCAGCAGCGGAACAGGGAGGAACACTGAAGCTTTCTTT. This codes for CASSGTGRNTEAFF.

The genes are TRBV5-1 and TRBJ1-4; a possible D gene is TRBD1 (5 bases). Germline loops: CDR1 SGHRS, CDR2 YFSETQ. This CDR3 spans 14 amino acids. The ends were cut back, 2 bases at V and 8 bases at J, with 13 bases in the middle. CDR3 DNA: TGCGCCAGCAGCTTCGGGGGACCCGGCGAAAAACTGTTTTTT. This sequence encodes CASSFGGPGEKLFF.

The chain uses TRBV28 and TRBJ1-5; 8 positions agree with TRBD1. Germline loops: CDR1 MDHEN, CDR2 SYDVKM. J was trimmed by 6 bases and V by 5 bases; bases with no gene match: 9. CDR3 size: 15 residues. The DNA of the CDR3 is TGTGCCAGCAGTGGTAGAGGACAGGGTTTTCAGCCCCAGCATTTT. It translates to CASSGRGQGFQPQHF.